This T cell receptor beta chain is from a study of shared clonotypes between healthy human individuals. Looking at the study overall: CD4 naive and memory got three plates each, CD8 naive two, CD8 memory one.

All donors were Caucasian adults living in Nashville, Tennessee. The length of the CDR3 is 16 residues. Per the germline V gene, CDR1 is MDHEN and CDR2 is SYDVKM. Trimming stripped 2 bases from V and 1 base from J, with 12 bases between. Clones were sequenced by immunoSEQ multiplex PCR, and TCRdb holds only the in-frame ones, with some missing. The sample contains nearly 1 million clones, 70% to 85% of which appear only once. Sequenced material: memory CD4+ T cells sorted from blood. Subset noted: CD45RA-negative fraction. This rearrangement joins TRBV28 to TRBJ1-5, with a weak D call TRBD1 (6 bases). This clonotype originated in a man between 18 and 29 years old in good health. CDR3 loop: CASSLRQGSSNQPQHF. CDR3 in DNA: TGTGCCAGCAGTTTAAGGCAGGGGTCCAGCAATCAGCCCCAGCATTTT.